These 7 T cell receptor beta chains were all obtained from the same sample, sequenced in a study of sequential checkpoint blockade in melanoma. Generated by immunoSEQ multiplex PCR, the TCRdb table keeps only in-frame clones and is missing some. The table includes 20,000 to 25,000 clones, around 65% detected once. Stated treatment: randomized to nivolumab then ipilimumab (arm A) or the reverse (arm B). The sample was CD8+ T cells sorted from blood (inferred from file names), taken from a patient given nivolumab and ipilimumab in sequence. These receptors all come from a human donor with melanoma.

This clone was counted only a few times. The gene calls are TRBV9 and TRBJ2-1; D ambiguous. V lost 4 bases and J 8 bases, leaving 7 bases between the germline ends. Germline V gene sequence: CDR1 SGDLS, CDR2 YYNGEE. CDR3 length: 11 residues. The chain's CDR3 is CASSQNDEQFF. DNA of the CDR3: TGTGCCAGCAGCCAGAATGATGAGCAGTTCTTC.

V gene TRBV9 combines with J gene TRBJ2-3, with TRBD1 as a possible D gene (7 bases). V was cut by 0 bases and J by 5 bases, with 10 bases left in between. The length of the CDR3 is 14 residues. The germline V gene has CDR1 SGDLS and CDR2 YYNGEE. In nucleotides, the CDR3 is TGTGCCAGCAGCGTAGACAGGGGAGGAGATACGCAGTATTTT. Translated, it gives CASSVDRGGDTQYF.

V is TRBV4-2 and J is TRBJ2-7, with TRBD1 matching 9 bases. V gave up 6 bases and J gave up 2 bases; unmatched junction bases: 11. Germline assignment: CDR1 LGHNA and CDR2 YNFKEQ. The CDR3 runs 16 residues. Written as DNA, the CDR3 is TGTGCCAGCAGTCTGACAGGGGGAGGTGCAGCCTACGAGCAGTACTTC. Translation: CASSLTGGGAAYEQYF.

The chain couples TRBV5-4 to TRBJ1-4; D possibly corresponds to TRBD1 (6 bases). Per germline, CDR1 SGHNT and CDR2 YYREEE (reference sequence). The CDR3 spans 13 residues. V lost 5 bases to trimming and J lost 8 bases, with 13 bases between them. The CDR3 is CASSLAGEEKLFF. CDR3 in DNA: TGTGCCAGCAGTTTAGCAGGGGAGGAAAAACTGTTTTTT.

The J gene is TRBJ2-1, the V gene TRBV2; perhaps TRBD2 as D (6 bases). The germline gives CDR1 SNHLY, CDR2 FYNNEI. The V and J ends lost 6 bases and 7 bases respectively, with 13 bases between them. The CDR3 sequence is 13 residues long. The CDR3 DNA is TGTGCCAGCAGGCATCGAAGCGGGAATGAGCAGTTCTTC. Translation: CASRHRSGNEQFF.

The rearrangement uses TRBV13 and TRBJ2-1; 7 positions agree with TRBD1. The trim removed 3 bases at V and 4 bases at J, leaving 3 bases unmatched. The length of the CDR3 is 14 residues. CDR1 and CDR2 from the germline V gene are PRHDT and FYEKMQ (reference sequence). CDR3 in DNA: TGTGCCAGCAGCTTCGGGACAGTATACAATGAGCAGTTCTTC. Protein sequence: CASSFGTVYNEQFF.

This clone has a handful of counts. This chain joins TRBV7-2 and TRBJ2-7, with 7 nucleotides matching TRBD2. J was trimmed by 0 bases and V by 2 bases; bases with no gene match: 7. Germline lookup yields CDR1 SGHTA and CDR2 FQGNSA. CDR3 length: 16 amino acids. CDR3 coding DNA: TGTGCCAGCAGCTTACTGCGGGGGTGGAGCTCCTACGAGCAGTACTTC. It is translated as CASSLLRGWSSYEQYF.